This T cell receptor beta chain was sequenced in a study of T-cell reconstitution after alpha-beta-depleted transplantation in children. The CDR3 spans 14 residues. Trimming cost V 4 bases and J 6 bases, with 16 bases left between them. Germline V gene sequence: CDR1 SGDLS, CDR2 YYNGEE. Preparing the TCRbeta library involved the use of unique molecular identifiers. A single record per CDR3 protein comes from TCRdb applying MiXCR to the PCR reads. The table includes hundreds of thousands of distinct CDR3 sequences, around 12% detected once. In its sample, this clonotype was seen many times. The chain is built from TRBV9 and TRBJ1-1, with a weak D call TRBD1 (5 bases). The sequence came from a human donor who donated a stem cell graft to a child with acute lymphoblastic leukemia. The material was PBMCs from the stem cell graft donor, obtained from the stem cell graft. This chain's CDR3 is CASSIQVGGSEAFF. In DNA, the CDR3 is TGTGCCAGCAGCATCCAGGTGGGGGGGTCTGAAGCTTTCTTT.